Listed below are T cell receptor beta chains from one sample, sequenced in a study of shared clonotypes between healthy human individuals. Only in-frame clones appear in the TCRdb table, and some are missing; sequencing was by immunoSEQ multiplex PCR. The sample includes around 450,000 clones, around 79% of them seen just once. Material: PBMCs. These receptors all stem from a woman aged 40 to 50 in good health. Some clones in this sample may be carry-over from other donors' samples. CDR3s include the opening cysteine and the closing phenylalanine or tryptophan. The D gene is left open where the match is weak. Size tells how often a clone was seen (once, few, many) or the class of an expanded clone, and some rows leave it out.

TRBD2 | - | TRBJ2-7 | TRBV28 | CASSSRRLAGGFEQYF | TGTGCCAGCAGTTCCCGCCGACTAGCGGGAGGTTTCGAGCAGTACTTC
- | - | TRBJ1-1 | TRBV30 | CAWSLGGLSTEAFF | TGTGCCTGGAGTCTAGGGGGGTTGAGCACTGAAGCTTTCTTT
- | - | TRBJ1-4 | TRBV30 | CAWTRERGVTGKLFF | TGTGCCTGGACCCGGGAGAGGGGGGTGACTGGAAAACTGTTTTTT
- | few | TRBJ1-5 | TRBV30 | CAWSRQSNQPQHF | TGTGCCTGGAGTCGGCAGAGCAATCAGCCCCAGCATTTT
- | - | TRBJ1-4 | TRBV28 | CASSLRRKATNEKLFF | TGTGCCAGCAGTTTAAGACGGAAGGCAACTAATGAAAAACTGTTTTTT
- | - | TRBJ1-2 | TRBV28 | CASSLYVRADYGYTF | TGTGCCAGCAGTTTATACGTCAGGGCTGACTATGGCTACACCTTC
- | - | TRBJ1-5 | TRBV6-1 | CASSDRGNQPQHF | TGTGCCAGCAGTGACAGGGGAAATCAGCCCCAGCATTTT
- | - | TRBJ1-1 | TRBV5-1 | CASSPGQLGSTRYTAAFF | TGCGCCAGCAGCCCCGGACAGTTGGGTAGCACTCGATACACTGCAGCTTTCTTT
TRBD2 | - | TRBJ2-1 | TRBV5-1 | CASSIRARLAGDEQFF | TGCGCCAGCAGCATCCGGGCGAGACTAGCAGGCGATGAGCAGTTCTTC
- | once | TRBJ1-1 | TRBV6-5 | CASSLVRHTEAFF | TGTGCCAGCAGTTTGGTGAGACACACTGAAGCTTTCTTT
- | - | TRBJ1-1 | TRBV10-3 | CAISESMAIYLTEAFF | TGTGCCATCAGTGAGTCAATGGCCATATACCTCACTGAAGCTTTCTTT
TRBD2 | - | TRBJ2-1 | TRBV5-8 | CASSSSGKVYNEQFF | TGTGCCAGCAGCTCTAGCGGGAAGGTATACAATGAGCAGTTCTTC
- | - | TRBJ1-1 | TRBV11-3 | CASNPGQGNTEAFF | TGTGCCAGCAACCCCGGCCAGGGTAACACTGAAGCTTTCTTT
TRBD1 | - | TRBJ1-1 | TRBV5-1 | CASSFGTWETGQSNTEAFF | TGCGCCAGCAGCTTTGGGACTTGGGAAACGGGACAGTCAAACACTGAAGCTTTCTTT
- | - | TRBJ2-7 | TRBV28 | CASSTSSAFYEQCF | TGTGCCAGCAGTACCTCTAGCGCCTTCTACGAGCAGTGCTTC
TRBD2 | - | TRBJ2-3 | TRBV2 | CASSSRTSGTTDTQYF | TGTGCCAGCAGTTCCCGGACTAGCGGGACCACAGATACGCAGTATTTT
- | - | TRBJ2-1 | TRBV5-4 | CASSLEGLYYNEQFF | TGTGCCAGCAGCTTGGAGGGGCTTTATTACAATGAGCAGTTCTTC
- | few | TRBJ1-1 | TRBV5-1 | CASSLDRGNAAFF | TGCGCCAGCAGCTTGGACAGAGGGAATGCGGCTTTCTTT
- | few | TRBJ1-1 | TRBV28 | CAAWTSGEWTEAFF | TGTGCAGCTTGGACGTCCGGAGAGTGGACTGAAGCTTTCTTT
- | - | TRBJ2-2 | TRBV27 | CASSPNWGQLTNTGELFF | TGTGCCAGCAGTCCTAATTGGGGCCAACTTACGAACACCGGGGAGCTGTTTTTT
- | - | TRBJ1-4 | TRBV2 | CASQGGTNEKLFF | TGTGCCAGTCAGGGAGGGACTAATGAAAAACTGTTTTTT
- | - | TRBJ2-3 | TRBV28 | CASSLETRGLNTDTQYF | TGTGCCAGCAGTTTGGAAACTAGGGGGTTGAACACAGATACGCAGTATTTT
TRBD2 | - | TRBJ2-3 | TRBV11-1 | CASSLWAEREINTDTQYF | TGTGCCAGCAGCTTATGGGCGGAGCGGGAGATCAACACAGATACGCAGTATTTT
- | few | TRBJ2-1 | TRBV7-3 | CASSFNGNSYNEQFF | TGTGCCAGCAGCTTTAACGGGAACTCCTACAATGAGCAGTTCTTC
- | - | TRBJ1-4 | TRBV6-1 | CASRLTGMTNEKLFF | TGTGCCAGCAGACTCACAGGGATGACTAATGAAAAACTGTTTTTT
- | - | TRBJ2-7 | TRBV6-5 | CASSYRDGSSYEQYF | TGTGCCAGCAGTTACAGGGACGGGTCCTCCTACGAGCAGTACTTC
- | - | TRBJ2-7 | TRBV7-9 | CASSLGGDSYEQYF | TGTGCCAGCAGCTTAGGCGGGGACTCCTACGAGCAGTACTTC
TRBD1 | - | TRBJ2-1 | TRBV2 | CASRGDSAYNEAFF | TGTGCCAGCAGAGGGGACAGCGCCTACAATGAGGCGTTCTTC
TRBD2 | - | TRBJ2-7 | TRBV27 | CASSLSRRREREFYEQYF | TGTGCCAGCAGTTTATCACGTCGTAGAGAGCGGGAGTTTTACGAGCAGTACTTC
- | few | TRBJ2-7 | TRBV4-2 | CASSQESDNSYEQYF | TGTGCCAGCAGCCAAGAGTCGGATAACTCCTACGAGCAGTACTTC
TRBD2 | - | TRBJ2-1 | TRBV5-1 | CASSLGPAGVGNEQFF | TGCGCCAGCAGCTTGGGGCCAGCGGGAGTGGGAAATGAGCAGTTCTTC
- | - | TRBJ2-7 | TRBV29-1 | CSVGRGEQYF | TGCAGCGTTGGAAGGGGCGAGCAGTACTTC
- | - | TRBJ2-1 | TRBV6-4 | CASSDRIPGLPRQFF | TGTGCCAGCAGTGACCGAATTCCGGGACTCCCTCGGCAGTTCTTC
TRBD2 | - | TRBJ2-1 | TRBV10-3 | CAISVRQTSGSDNEQFF | TGTGCCATCAGTGTTCGCCAAACTAGCGGGAGTGACAATGAGCAGTTCTTC
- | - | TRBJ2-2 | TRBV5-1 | CASSFTGLSTGELFF | TGCGCCAGCAGCTTTACAGGTCTAAGCACCGGGGAGCTGTTTTTT
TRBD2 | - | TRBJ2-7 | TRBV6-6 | CASRRTGTSGSYEQYF | TGTGCCAGCAGGCGTACCGGGACTAGCGGGAGCTACGAGCAGTACTTC
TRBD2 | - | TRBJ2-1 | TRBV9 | CASSVVVAGVKFF | TGTGCCAGCAGCGTAGTGGTAGCGGGAGTAAAGTTCTTC
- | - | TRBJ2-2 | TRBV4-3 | CASSQDSATGELFF | TGCGCCAGCAGCCAAGATTCAGCCACCGGGGAGCTGTTTTTT
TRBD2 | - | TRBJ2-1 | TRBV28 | CASVRPSGRDVYNEQFF | TGTGCCAGCGTAAGACCTAGCGGGAGGGATGTCTACAATGAGCAGTTCTTC
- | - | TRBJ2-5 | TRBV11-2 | CASSLVGRTEETQYF | TGTGCCAGCAGCTTAGTAGGCAGGACGGAAGAGACCCAGTACTTC
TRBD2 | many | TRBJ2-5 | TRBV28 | CASRQTSGRPETQYF | TGTGCCAGCAGACAGACTAGCGGGAGGCCGGAGACCCAGTACTTC
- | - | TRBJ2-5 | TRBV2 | CASSYTEAQETQYF | TGTGCCAGCAGTTATACAGAGGCTCAAGAGACCCAGTACTTC
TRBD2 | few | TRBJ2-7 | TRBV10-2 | CASSGGGYEQYF | TGCGCCAGCAGTGGGGGGGGCTACGAGCAGTACTTC
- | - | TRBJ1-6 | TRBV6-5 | CASSYGGVRSPLHF | TGTGCCAGCAGTTATGGGGGTGTAAGGTCACCCCTCCACTTT
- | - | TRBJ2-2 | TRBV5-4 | CASSLGNPNTGELFF | TGTGCCAGCAGCTTGGGGAATCCTAACACCGGGGAGCTGTTTTTT
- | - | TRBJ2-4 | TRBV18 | CASSPLGVSRHIAIQYF | TGTGCCAGCTCACCACTTGGGGTGAGTCGCCACATCGCAATTCAGTACTTC
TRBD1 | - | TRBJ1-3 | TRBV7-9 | CASSPGQGVNTIYF | TGTGCCAGCAGCCCGGGACAGGGAGTGAACACCATATATTTT